This is a list of T cell receptor beta chains from one sample in a study of cytomegalovirus exposure and HLA in healthy donors. Repertoires were generated with immunoSEQ multiplex PCR, while TCRdb's copy carries only in-frame clones and drops some. The data contain under 250,000 clones, about 81% of them singletons. Sequencing was performed on PBMCs. All receptors come from a middle-aged woman in good health and CMV-seronegative. The CDR3 runs from the conserved cysteine through the conserved F or W.

TRBV27,TRBJ1-5,CASSATGGVYQPQHF
TRBV19,TRBJ2-1,CASSMGGRAPRNEQFF
TRBV19,TRBJ2-7,CASSTSGRRWQYF
TRBV14,TRBJ2-5,CASSQGTEETQYF
TRBV7-7,TRBJ2-5,CASSRTTWSKETQYF
TRBV5-1,TRBJ2-1,CASSGGLAGGFSSYNEQFF
TRBV19,TRBJ1-3,CASSISGNTIYF
TRBV6-1,TRBJ2-3,CASTLTSGLTDTQYF
TRBV10-3,TRBJ1-2,CAISDQGGLDYGYTF
TRBV10-3,TRBJ2-2,CAIKGAAGELFF
TRBV4-1,TRBJ2-1,CASSQEAGREGNEQFF
TRBV7-8,TRBJ1-1,CASSLGSGAGNTEAFF
TRBV7-3,TRBJ2-7,CASSLNHNYEQYF
TRBV10-3,TRBJ2-7,CATRGTGESYEQYF
TRBV18,TRBJ2-7,CASSSTRTAPQYF
TRBV5-1,TRBJ2-2,CASSLGDFLNTGELFF
TRBV7-9,TRBJ2-7,CASSLAHYEQYF
TRBV6-1,TRBJ1-5,CAARTDSNQPQHF
TRBV11-2,TRBJ2-1,CASSLGAGRTNEQFF
TRBV30,TRBJ2-7,CAWNFGSYEQYF
TRBV7-8,TRBJ1-3,CASSGGTGVVGNTIYF
TRBV10-3,TRBJ2-7,CAISGDTGNEQYF
TRBV6-4,TRBJ2-2,CASSDSGAQPGELFF
TRBV7-9,TRBJ2-2,CASSLARTGELFF
TRBV28,TRBJ2-7,CASSSTRTGGYEQYF
TRBV10-1,TRBJ1-1,CASSDGTGRNTEAFF
TRBV27,TRBJ2-7,CASSSASGSPDEQYF
TRBV18,TRBJ2-1,CASSPSLAEMRSYNEQFF
TRBV14,TRBJ2-1,CASSADSPNEQFF
TRBV7-8,TRBJ2-6,CASSYRSSPSGANVLTF
TRBV6-5,TRBJ2-7,CASSFRSLAGGLEQYF
TRBV28,TRBJ2-7,CASSHGKTPYEQYF
TRBV28,TRBJ1-2,CASSLIAGFNYGYTF
TRBV7-9,TRBJ2-1,CASTLPRGSMEQFF
TRBV7-8,TRBJ2-2,CASSFRGKEITGELFF
TRBV30,TRBJ2-2,CAWTEGAAAGELFF
TRBV6-5,TRBJ2-3,CASSLWGQGTDTQYF
TRBV4-1,TRBJ2-1,CASREEGLFRARPQFF
TRBV2,TRBJ1-1,CARKQEWNTEAFF
TRBV27,TRBJ2-7,CASSLSFGQGGEQYF
TRBV4-1,TRBJ2-1,CASSQELRGLAGGKTRNEQFF
TRBV27,TRBJ2-7,CASSLKQGYYEQYF
TRBV27,TRBJ1-4,CASSLTGTPEKLFF
TRBV27,TRBJ2-3,CASSSPPQRGSTDTQYF
TRBV5-1,TRBJ2-7,CASSLESQGAEQYF
TRBV5-1,TRBJ2-1,CASSLGQTNEQFF
TRBV2,TRBJ1-1,CASSPGESVNTEAFF
TRBV25-1,TRBJ2-7,CASSDPAGAMSYEQYF
TRBV5-6,TRBJ2-7,CASSPTGEGLSYEQYF